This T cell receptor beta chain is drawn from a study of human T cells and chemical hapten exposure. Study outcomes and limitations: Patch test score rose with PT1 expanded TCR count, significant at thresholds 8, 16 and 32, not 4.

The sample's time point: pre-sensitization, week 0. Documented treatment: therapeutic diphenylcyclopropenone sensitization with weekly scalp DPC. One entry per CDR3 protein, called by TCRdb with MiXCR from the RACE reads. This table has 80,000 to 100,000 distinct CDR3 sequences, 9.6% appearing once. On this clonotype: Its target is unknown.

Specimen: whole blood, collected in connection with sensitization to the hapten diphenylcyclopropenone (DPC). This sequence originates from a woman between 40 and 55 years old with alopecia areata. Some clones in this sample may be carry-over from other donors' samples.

The CDR3 DNA sequence: TGTGCCAGCAGCGTACCGTCCTTTGGCAATGAGCAGTTCTTC. Amino acids: CASSVPSFGNEQFF. The chain links TRBV7-2 to TRBJ2-1; D call uncertain. This CDR3 has 14 residues. The V gene's germline CDR1 is SGHTA and CDR2 FQGNSA. Deletions cut 5 bases from V and 6 bases from J, with 14 bases between.